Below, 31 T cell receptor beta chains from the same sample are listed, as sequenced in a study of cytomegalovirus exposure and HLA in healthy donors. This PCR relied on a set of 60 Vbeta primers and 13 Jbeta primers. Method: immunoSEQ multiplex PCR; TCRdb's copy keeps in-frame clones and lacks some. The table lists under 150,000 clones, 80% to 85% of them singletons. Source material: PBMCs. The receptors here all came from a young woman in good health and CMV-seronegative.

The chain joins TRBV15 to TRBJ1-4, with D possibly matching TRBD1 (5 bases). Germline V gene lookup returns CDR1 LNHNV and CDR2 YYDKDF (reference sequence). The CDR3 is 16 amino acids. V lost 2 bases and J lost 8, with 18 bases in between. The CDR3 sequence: CATSRPSRGGEEKLFF. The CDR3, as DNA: TGTGCCACCAGCAGACCCTCTCGGGGGGGAGAAGAAAAACTGTTTTTT.

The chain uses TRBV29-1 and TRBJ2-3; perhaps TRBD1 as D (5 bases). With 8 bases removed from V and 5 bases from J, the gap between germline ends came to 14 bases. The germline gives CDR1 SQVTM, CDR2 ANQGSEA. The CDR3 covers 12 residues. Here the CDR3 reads CSSAGQGDTQYF. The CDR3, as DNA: TGCAGCTCGGCCGGTCAGGGAGATACGCAGTATTTT.

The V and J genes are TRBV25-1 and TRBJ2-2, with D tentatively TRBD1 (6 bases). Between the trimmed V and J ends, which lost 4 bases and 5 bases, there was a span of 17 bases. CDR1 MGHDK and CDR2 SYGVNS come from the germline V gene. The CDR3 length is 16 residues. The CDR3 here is CASSVSPPGETGELFF. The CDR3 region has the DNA TGTGCCAGCAGTGTGTCACCCCCAGGGGAAACCGGGGAGCTGTTTTTT.

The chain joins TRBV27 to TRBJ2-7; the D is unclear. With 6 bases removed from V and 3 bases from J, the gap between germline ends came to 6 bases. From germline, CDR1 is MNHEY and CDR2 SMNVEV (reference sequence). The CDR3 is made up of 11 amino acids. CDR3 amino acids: CASRALYEQYF. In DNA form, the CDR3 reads TGTGCCAGCAGGGCCCTCTACGAGCAGTACTTC.

CDR3: CASGRGAATNEKLFF. The CDR3 DNA sequence: TGTGCCAGCGGGAGGGGGGCAGCAACTAATGAAAAACTGTTTTTT. This chain uses TRBV2 with TRBJ1-4; D is perhaps TRBD1 (6 bases). There are 15 residues in the CDR3. V was clipped by 8 bases and J by 0 bases, with 13 bases between them. Per germline, CDR1 SNHLY and CDR2 FYNNEI.

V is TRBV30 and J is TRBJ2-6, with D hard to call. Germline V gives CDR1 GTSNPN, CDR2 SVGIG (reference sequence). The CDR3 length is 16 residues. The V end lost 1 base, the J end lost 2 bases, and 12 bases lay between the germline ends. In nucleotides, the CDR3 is TGTGCCTGGAGTGCGGTACCCCTTGCTGGGGCCAACGTCCTGACTTTC. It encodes CAWSAVPLAGANVLTF.

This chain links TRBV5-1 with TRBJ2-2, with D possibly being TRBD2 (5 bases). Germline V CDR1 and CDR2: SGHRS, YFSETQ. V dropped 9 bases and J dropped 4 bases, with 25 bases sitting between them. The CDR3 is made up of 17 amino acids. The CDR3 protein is CATEPGLAPSGTGELFF. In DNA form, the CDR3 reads TGCGCCACAGAACCGGGTCTAGCCCCATCGGGCACCGGGGAGCTGTTTTTT. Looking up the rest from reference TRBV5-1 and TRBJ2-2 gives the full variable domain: KAGVTQTPRYLIKTRGQQVTLSCSPISGHRSVSWYQQTPGQGLQFLFEYFSETQRNKGNFPGRFSGRQFSNSRSEMNVSTLELGDSALYLCATEPGLAPSGTGELFFGEGSRLTVL.

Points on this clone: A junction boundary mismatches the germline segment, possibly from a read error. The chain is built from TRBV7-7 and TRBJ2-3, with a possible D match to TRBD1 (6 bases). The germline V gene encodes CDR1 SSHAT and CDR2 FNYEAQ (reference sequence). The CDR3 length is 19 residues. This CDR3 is CASSPPHWGDRLTTDTQYF. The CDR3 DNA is TGTGCTAGCAGCCCCCCCCATTGGGGAGACAGGCTTACCACAGATACGCAGTATTTT.

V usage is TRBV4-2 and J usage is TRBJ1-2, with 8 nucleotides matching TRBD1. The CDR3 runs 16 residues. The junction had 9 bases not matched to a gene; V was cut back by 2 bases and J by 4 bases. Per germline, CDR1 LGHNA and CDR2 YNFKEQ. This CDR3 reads CASSQREGQDLYGYTF. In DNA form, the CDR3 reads TGTGCCAGCAGCCAAAGAGAGGGACAGGACCTCTATGGCTACACCTTC.

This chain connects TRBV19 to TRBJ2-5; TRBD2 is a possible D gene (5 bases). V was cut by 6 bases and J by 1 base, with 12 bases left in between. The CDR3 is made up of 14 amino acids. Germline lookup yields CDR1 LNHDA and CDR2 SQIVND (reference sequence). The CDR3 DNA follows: TGTGCCAGTAGCATACCCGGGATCCAAGAGACCCAGTACTTC. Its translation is CASSIPGIQETQYF.

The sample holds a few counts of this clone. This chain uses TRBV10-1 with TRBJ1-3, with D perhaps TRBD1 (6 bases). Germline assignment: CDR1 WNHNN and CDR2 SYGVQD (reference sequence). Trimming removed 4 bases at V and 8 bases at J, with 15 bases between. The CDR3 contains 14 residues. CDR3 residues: CASSGTAEADTIYF. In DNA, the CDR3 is TGCGCCAGCAGTGGGACAGCCGAGGCGGACACCATATATTTT.

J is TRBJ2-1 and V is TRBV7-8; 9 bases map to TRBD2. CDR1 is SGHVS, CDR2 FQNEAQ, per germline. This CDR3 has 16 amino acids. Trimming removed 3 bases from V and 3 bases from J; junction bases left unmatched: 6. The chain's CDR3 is CASSFRREGRYNEQFF. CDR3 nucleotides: TGTGCCAGCAGCTTCAGGCGGGAGGGACGCTACAATGAGCAGTTCTTC.

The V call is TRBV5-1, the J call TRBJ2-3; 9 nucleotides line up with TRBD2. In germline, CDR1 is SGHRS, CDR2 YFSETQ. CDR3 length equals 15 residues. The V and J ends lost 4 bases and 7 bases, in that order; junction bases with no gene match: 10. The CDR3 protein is CASSVSSGIENTQYF. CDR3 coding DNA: TGCGCCAGCAGCGTGTCTAGCGGGATCGAAAATACGCAGTATTTT.

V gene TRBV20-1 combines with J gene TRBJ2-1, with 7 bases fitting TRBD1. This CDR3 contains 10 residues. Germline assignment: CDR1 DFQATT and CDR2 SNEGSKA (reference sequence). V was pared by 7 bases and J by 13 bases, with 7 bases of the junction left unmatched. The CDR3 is CSGGRQGQFF. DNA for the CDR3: TGCAGTGGGGGGAGACAGGGACAGTTCTTC.

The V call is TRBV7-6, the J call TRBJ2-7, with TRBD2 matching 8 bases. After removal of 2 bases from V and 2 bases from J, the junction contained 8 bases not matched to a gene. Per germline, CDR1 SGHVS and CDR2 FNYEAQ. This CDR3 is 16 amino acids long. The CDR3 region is CASSLPAGGSPYEQYF. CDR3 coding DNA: TGTGCCAGCAGCTTACCGGCGGGAGGATCCCCCTACGAGCAGTACTTC.

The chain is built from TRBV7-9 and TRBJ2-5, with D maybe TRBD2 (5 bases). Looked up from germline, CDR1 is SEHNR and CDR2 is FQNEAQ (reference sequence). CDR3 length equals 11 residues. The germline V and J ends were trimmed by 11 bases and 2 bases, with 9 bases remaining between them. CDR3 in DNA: TGTGCCCCCGGGAAGCAAGAGACCCAGTACTTC. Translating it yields CAPGKQETQYF.

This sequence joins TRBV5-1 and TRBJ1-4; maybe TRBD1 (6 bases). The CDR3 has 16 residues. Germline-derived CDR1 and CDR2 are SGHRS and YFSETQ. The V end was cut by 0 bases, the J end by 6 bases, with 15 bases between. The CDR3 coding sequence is TGCGCCAGCAGCTTGGCGGTGGGGGCAGGGGATGAAAAACTGTTTTTT. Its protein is CASSLAVGAGDEKLFF.

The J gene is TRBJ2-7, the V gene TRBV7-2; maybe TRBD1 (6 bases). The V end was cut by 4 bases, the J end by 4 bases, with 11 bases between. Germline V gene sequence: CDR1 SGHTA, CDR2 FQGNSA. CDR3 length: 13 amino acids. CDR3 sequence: CASSSKRGYEQYF. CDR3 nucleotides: TGTGCCAGCAGCTCGAAAAGGGGGTACGAGCAGTACTTC.

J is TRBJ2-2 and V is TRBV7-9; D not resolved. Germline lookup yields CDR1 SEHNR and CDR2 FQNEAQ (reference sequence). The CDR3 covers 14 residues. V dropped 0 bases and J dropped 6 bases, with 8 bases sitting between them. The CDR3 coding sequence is TGTGCCAGCAGCTTAGCGTCGAGGTCCGGGGAGCTGTTTTTT. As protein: CASSLASRSGELFF.

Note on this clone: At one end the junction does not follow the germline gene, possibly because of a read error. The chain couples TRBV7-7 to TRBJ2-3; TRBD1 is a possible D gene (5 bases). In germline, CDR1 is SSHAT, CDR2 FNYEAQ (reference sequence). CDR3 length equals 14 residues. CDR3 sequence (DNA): TGTGCTAGCAGCTCGAGGACACCCCCAGATACGCAGTATTTT. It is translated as CASSSRTPPDTQYF.

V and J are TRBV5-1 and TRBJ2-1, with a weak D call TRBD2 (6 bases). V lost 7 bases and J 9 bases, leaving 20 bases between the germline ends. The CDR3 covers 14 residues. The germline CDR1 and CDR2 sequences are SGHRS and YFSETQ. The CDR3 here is CASAPSVPVGEQFF. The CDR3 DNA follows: TGCGCCAGCGCCCCTAGCGTCCCCGTGGGTGAGCAGTTCTTC.

The CDR3 DNA follows: TGTGCCAGCAGTGAATTTATAGCGGGAGTCGTTCGAGAGCAGTTCTTC. This gives the protein CASSEFIAGVVREQFF. The gene calls are TRBV6-1 and TRBJ2-1, with 9 bases lining up with TRBD2. The V gene's germline CDR1 is MNHNS and CDR2 SASEGT. The CDR3 has 16 residues. V was pared by 2 bases and J by 10 bases, with 12 bases of the junction left unmatched.

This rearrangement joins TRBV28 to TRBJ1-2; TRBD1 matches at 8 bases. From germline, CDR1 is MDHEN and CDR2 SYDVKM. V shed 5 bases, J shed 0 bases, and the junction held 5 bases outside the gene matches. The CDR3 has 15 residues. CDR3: CASSRQGKPNYGYTF. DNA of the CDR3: TGTGCCAGCAGTCGACAGGGGAAGCCTAACTATGGCTACACCTTC.

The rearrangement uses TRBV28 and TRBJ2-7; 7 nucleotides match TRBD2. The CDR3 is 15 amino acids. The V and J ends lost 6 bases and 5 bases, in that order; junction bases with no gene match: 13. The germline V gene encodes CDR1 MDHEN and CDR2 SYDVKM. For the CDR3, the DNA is TGTGCCAGCAGCTTTAGTGGGCGGGAGTGGGACGAGCAGTACTTC. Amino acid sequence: CASSFSGREWDEQYF.

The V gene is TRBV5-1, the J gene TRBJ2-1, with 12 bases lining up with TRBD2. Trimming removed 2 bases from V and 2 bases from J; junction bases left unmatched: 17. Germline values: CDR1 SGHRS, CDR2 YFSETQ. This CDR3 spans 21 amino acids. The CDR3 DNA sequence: TGCGCCAGCAGCTTAAACCCGACTAGCGGGAGTCGTATCGAACCCTACAATGAGCAGTTCTTC. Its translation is CASSLNPTSGSRIEPYNEQFF.

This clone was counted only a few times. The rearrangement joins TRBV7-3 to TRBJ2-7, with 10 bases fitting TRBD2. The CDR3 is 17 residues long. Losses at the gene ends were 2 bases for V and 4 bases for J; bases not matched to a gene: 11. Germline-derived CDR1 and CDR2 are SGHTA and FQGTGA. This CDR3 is CASSLWLSGRAGYEQYF. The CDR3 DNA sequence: TGTGCCAGCAGCTTATGGTTAAGCGGGAGGGCCGGATACGAGCAGTACTTC.

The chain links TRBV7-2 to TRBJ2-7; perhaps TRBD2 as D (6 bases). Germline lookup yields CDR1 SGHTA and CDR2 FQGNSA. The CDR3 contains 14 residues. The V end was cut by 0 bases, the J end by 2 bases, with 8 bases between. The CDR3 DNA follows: TGTGCCAGCAGCTTAGCAGCTAGCGCCTACGAGCAGTACTTC. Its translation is CASSLAASAYEQYF.

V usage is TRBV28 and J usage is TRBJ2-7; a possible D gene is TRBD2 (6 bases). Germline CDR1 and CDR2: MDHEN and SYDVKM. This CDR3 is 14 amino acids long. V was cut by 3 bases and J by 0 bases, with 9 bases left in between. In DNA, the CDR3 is TGTGCCAGCAGTTTCGTCGGGAGCTCCTACGAGCAGTACTTC. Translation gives CASSFVGSSYEQYF. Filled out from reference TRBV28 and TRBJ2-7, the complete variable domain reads DVKVTQSSRYLVKRTGEKVFLECVQDMDHENMFWYRQDPGLGLRLIYFSYDVKMKEKGDIPEGYSVSREKKERFSLILESASTNQTSMYLCASSFVGSSYEQYFGPGTRLTVT.

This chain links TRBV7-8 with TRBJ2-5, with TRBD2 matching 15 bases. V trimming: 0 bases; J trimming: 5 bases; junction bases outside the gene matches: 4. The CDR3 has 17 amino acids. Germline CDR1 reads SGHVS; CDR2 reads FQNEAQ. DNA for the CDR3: TGTGCCAGCAGCTTAGCGGGGACTAGCGGGAGGTTGGAGACCCAGTACTTC. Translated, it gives CASSLAGTSGRLETQYF.

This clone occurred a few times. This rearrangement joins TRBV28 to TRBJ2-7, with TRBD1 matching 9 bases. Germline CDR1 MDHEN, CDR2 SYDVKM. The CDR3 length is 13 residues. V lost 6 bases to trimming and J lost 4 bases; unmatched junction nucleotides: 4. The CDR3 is CASSLGQGYEQYF. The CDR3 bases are TGTGCCAGCAGCCTCGGACAGGGGTACGAGCAGTACTTC.

CDR3 protein: CASSSNRVGNYGYTF. Written as DNA, the CDR3 is TGTGCCAGCAGTTCGAACAGGGTGGGGAACTATGGCTACACCTTC. J is TRBJ1-2 and V is TRBV27, with D tentatively TRBD1 (6 bases). The CDR3 is 15 residues long. The germline V and J ends were trimmed by 4 bases and 2 bases, with 14 bases remaining between them. The germline V gene has CDR1 MNHEY and CDR2 SMNVEV (reference sequence).